This T cell receptor beta chain originates from a study of blood T cell repertoires in COVID-19 (dated by TCRdb to 2018 to 2020). With respect to the entire study: Samples from collaborators originated in the United States, Italy and Spain and spanned both the acute and convalescent phases of COVID-19. The prospective study material was composed of cDNA or gDNA derived from T cells, B-cell-depleted T cells, or PBMCs. Deeply sampled blood TCRbeta repertoires from subjects exposed to, actively infected with, or recovered from COVID-19 were included in the dataset. The repertoires were made available in a free public database intended to serve as a resource for research on the immune response to SARS-CoV-2. The samples were drawn from two sources: the first 160 participants of the ongoing ImmuneRACE study, and 1,200 or so subjects contributed by 6 global collaborators. Nearly every sample came with metadata listing a de-identified subject ID, COVID-19 status, age in years and sex. HLA class I and class II types, where available, came from metadata supplied by the sample provider rather than from assay-based typing.

V is shortened by 5 bases, J by 7 bases, and the region joining them spans 16 bases. From its cysteine to its phenylalanine, the CDR3 spans 13 amino acids. The CDR3 DNA has 39 bases and is translated from base 1. CDR1 and CDR2 are drawn from the germline V gene: SGHRS, YFSETQ. On this clone: Its recognized antigen is unknown. Base qualities are not recorded, but no much larger clone differs from it by a single base.

Each collaborating institution followed its own protocols to collect whole blood in K2EDTA tubes. For TCRbeta analysis, collaborator samples were shipped as frozen whole blood, as isolated PBMCs, or as DNA extracted from either sample type. TCRbeta CDR3 regions were amplified from genomic DNA by means of the immunoSEQ Assay, a bias-controlled multiplex PCR. The paper's data handling went like this. Nucleated cell counts per sample were estimated from amplification of reference gene primers within the assay. To quantify the absolute abundance of each unique TCRbeta CDR3 rearrangement, sequence reads were collapsed and filtered. For each sample, productive Simpson clonality was calculated as the square root of Simpson's diversity index over productive rearrangements. TCRdb obtained this table from immuneACCESS and retained in-frame rearrangements with V and J assigned. These tables miss some clones; where compared with another copy, unresolved V genes account for less than half of the shortfall, and the remainder is unexplained. V, J and clone size are those of that table, while D and trimming were read from the DNA. The sample data list about 140,000 clones, and roughly 88% of these were observed just once. The ten largest account for approximately 1.8% of the sample.

Paper-wide results and their limitations: Clinical and demographic metadata were provided uncurated, with the amount varying by source and participant.

This chain joins TRBV5-1 to TRBJ2-7; matching of 5 bases hints at TRBD1 as the D gene. The origin of this receptor is a man between 65 and 85 years old with acute or convalescent COVID-19. Sequencing input: peripheral blood. The CDR3 protein sequence reads: CASRMAEQVEQYF. The bases are TGCGCCAGCAGGATGGCAGAACAGGTAGAGCAGTACTTC.